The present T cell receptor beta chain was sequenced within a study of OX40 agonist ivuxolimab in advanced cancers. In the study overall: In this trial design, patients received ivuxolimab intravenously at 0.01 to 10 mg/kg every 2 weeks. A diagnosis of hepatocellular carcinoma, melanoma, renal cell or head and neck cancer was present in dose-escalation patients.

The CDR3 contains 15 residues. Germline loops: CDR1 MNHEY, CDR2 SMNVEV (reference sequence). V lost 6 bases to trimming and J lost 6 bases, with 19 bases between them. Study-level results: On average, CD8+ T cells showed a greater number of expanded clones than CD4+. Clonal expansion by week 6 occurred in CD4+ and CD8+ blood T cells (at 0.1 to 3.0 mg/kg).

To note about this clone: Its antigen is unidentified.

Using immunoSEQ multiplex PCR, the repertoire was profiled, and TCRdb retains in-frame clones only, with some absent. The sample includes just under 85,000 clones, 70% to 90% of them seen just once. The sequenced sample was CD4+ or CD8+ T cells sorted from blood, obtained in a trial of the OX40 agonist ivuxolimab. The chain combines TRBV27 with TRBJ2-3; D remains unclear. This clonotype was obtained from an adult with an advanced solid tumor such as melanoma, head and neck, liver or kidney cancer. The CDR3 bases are TGTGCCAGCAGACCAGGACGGAGCATCAGGGATACGCAGTATTTT. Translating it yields CASRPGRSIRDTQYF.